This T cell receptor beta chain was sequenced in a study of blood T cell repertoires in COVID-19. The CDR3 sequence is 14 residues long. Per germline, CDR1 MDHEN and CDR2 SYDVKM. V was trimmed by 4 bases and J by 0 bases, leaving 6 bases between them. Original analysis: Amplified reference gene primers provided the basis for estimating nucleated cell counts. Produced via immunoSEQ multiplex PCR; TCRdb's table is partial and in-frame only. V and J calls and clone size are copied from that table; D and trimming were computed from the DNA. The sample consists of 250,000 to 350,000 clones, 75% to 90% of them appearing once.

The chain couples TRBV28 to TRBJ2-2, with D perhaps TRBD2 (5 bases). Sequencing was carried out using peripheral blood. This receptor was taken from a woman under 40 who had recovered from COVID-19. CDR3 amino acids: CASSWTANTGELFF. CDR3 nucleotides: TGTGCCAGCAGTTGGACTGCGAACACCGGGGAGCTGTTTTTT. The complete variable domain, with remaining parts taken from reference TRBV28 and TRBJ2-2, reads DVKVTQSSRYLVKRTGEKVFLECVQDMDHENMFWYRQDPGLGLRLIYFSYDVKMKEKGDIPEGYSVSREKKERFSLILESASTNQTSMYLCASSWTANTGELFFGEGSRLTVL.